The rows below give T cell receptor beta chains drawn from one sample of a study of blood T cells in healthy people across ages. MiXCR, run by TCRdb on the 5' RACE reads, gives a single entry per CDR3 protein. Of about 970,000 distinct CDR3 sequences listed, 45% to 60% were seen once; the top ten hold roughly a fifth. The specimen was blood. The receptors come from a woman between 55 and 75 years old in good health. The CDR3 runs from the conserved cysteine through the conserved F or W. A D gene is named only where the DNA matches it firmly. Not every row has a clone size; where given, it reads once, few, many or a size class.

>TRBD1|-|14|TRBJ1-2|TRBV29-1
CSVEDGQENYGHTF
TGCAGCGTTGAAGATGGACAGGAAAACTATGGCCACACCTTC
>-|-|15|TRBJ2-5|TRBV10-3
CAISKSKATEETQYF
TGTGCCATCAGTAAGTCAAAGGCTACGGAAGAGACCCAGTACTTC
>-|-|12|TRBJ2-1|TRBV20-1
CSASTSRTSWFF
TGCAGTGCTAGCACATCTCGGACGAGTTGGTTCTTC
>-|few|16|TRBJ2-5|TRBV25-1
CASSEFRGGTQETQYF
TGTGCCAGCAGTGAATTCAGAGGGGGAACACAAGAGACCCAGTACTTC
>-|few|15|TRBJ1-2|TRBV9
CASSVVAGSVGGYTF
TGTGCCAGCAGCGTAGTTGCGGGGTCGGTTGGGGGCTACACCTTC
>-|-|21|TRBJ2-3|TRBV4-2
CAGSQDQRGGRGLASTDTQYF
TGTGCCGGCAGCCAAGATCAGCGCGGCGGCCGGGGATTAGCTAGCACAGATACGCAGTATTTT
>TRBD1|few|12|TRBJ1-2|TRBV6-2/TRBV6-3
CASRGWGQGYTF
TGTGCCAGCAGAGGCTGGGGACAGGGCTACACCTTC
>-|-|13|TRBJ1-5|TRBV29-1
CSVDQGYNQPQHF
TGCAGCGTGGATCAGGGATACAATCAGCCCCAGCATTTT
>-|-|17|TRBJ2-6|TRBV28
CASSLSAGYSGANVLTF
TGTGCCAGCAGTTTGTCGGCGGGGTACTCTGGGGCCAACGTCCTGACTTTC
>TRBD2|-|18|TRBJ2-5|TRBV28
CASSFRYLAGAHRETQYF
TGTGCCAGCAGCTTTAGGTATCTAGCGGGAGCTCACCGAGAGACCCAGTACTTC
>-|-|12|TRBJ2-3|TRBV7-9
CASKADRDTQYF
TGTGCCAGCAAGGCCGACCGAGATACGCAGTATTTT
>-|-|15|TRBJ2-5|TRBV7-9
CASSQPGDTLETQYF
TGTGCCAGCAGTCAACCGGGAGATACTCTGGAGACCCAGTACTTC
>-|few|17|TRBJ1-5|TRBV10-3
CAISESGSGNGNQPQHF
TGTGCCATCAGTGAGTCGGGTTCGGGGAACGGCAATCAGCCCCAGCATTTT
>-|-|15|TRBJ2-7|TRBV6-5
CASSYQPSSYNEQYF
TGTGCCAGCAGTTACCAACCGAGCTCCTACAATGAGCAGTACTTC